The subject of this entry is one T cell receptor (beta chain). Clones were sequenced by immunoSEQ multiplex PCR, and TCRdb holds only the in-frame ones, with some missing. The data show about 35,000 clones, about a third seen once. The data originate from a study of PD-L1 blockade in urothelial cancer. For the study at large: Tumors yielded a median of roughly 1,500 T cells.

CDR3 length: 13 amino acids. The germline CDR1 and CDR2 sequences are KGHSH and LQKENI. V lost 3 bases and J lost 3, with 8 bases in between. The rearrangement uses TRBV18 and TRBJ1-1; D gene uncertain. The specimen comprised tumor tissue, sampled before atezolizumab (anti-PD-L1) treatment. The clonotype comes from a man between 60 and 75 years old with urothelial cancer. The CDR3: CASSPPLYTEAFF. DNA of the CDR3: TGTGCCAGCTCACCGCCGCTTTACACTGAAGCTTTCTTT.